A selection of T cell receptor beta chains follows, all from one sample in a study of molecular identifiers for immune sequencing clone quantification. TCRdb fed the PCR reads into MiXCR, producing one record per CDR3 protein. The repertoire holds a few hundred thousand distinct CDR3 sequences, with about a quarter as singletons. Sequenced: naive CD8+ T cells from blood, with Jurkat cell RNA spiked in. These receptors all come from a human donor in good health. Some libraries in this study had Jurkat cell RNA spiked in. CDR3s include the opening cysteine and the closing phenylalanine or tryptophan. The D gene is left open where the match is weak. A clone size is listed for some rows: how often the clone was seen (once, few, many), or a class if it is expanded.

TRBJ2-6,few,13,-,TRBV9,CASSVDRANVLTF,TGTGCCAGCAGCGTAGACCGGGCCAACGTCCTGACTTTC
TRBJ1-2,few,13,-,TRBV7-3,CASAPGETYGYTF,TGTGCCAGCGCACCGGGGGAAACCTATGGCTACACCTTC
TRBJ1-1,-,16,-,TRBV2,CASSDGWAEMNTEAFF,TGTGCCAGCAGTGACGGTTGGGCGGAGATGAACACTGAAGCTTTCTTT
TRBJ2-3,many,16,-,TRBV12-3/TRBV12-4,CASSSRSQGGTDTQYF,TGTGCCAGCAGTTCCCGGAGTCAGGGCGGCACAGATACGCAGTATTTT
TRBJ2-2,few,15,-,TRBV20-1,CSAPPLGGTAGELFF,TGCAGTGCTCCGCCACTAGGCGGTACCGCCGGGGAGCTGTTTTTT
TRBJ2-7,-,15,TRBD2,TRBV4-1,CASSQILAGDYEQYF,TGCGCCAGCAGCCAGATACTAGCGGGAGACTACGAGCAGTACTTC
TRBJ1-4,few,15,-,TRBV30,CAWSPGATTNEKLFF,TGTGCCTGGAGTCCCGGGGCCACAACTAATGAAAAACTGTTTTTT
TRBJ2-7,-,15,-,TRBV7-9,CASSSLVGRGNEQYF,TGTGCCAGCAGCTCTCTAGTTGGCCGGGGGAACGAGCAGTACTTC
TRBJ2-7,-,12,-,TRBV7-9,CASSLVGYKQYF,TGTGCCAGCAGCTTAGTGGGCTACAAGCAGTACTTC
TRBJ2-3,many,15,-,TRBV7-2,CASSPLGGGTDTQYF,TGTGCCAGCAGCCCCCTGGGCGGGGGCACAGATACGCAGTATTTT
TRBJ2-3,many,15,-,TRBV12-5,CASGTGTASEDTQYF,TGTGCTAGTGGCACGGGGACGGCTAGTGAGGATACGCAGTATTTT
TRBJ2-3,few,14,-,TRBV12-5,CASGDSRNPDTQYF,TGTGCTAGCGGAGACAGTCGCAACCCAGATACGCAGTATTTT
TRBJ2-7,few,15,TRBD1,TRBV19,CASSMGQGGGYEQYF,TGTGCCAGTAGTATGGGGCAAGGGGGCGGCTACGAGCAGTACTTC
TRBJ2-3,-,16,TRBD2,TRBV3-1,CASSATSGGRTDTQYF,TGTGCCAGCAGCGCAACTAGCGGGGGGCGCACCGATACGCAGTATTTT
TRBJ2-7,few,13,TRBD2,TRBV28,CATKSGSSYEQYF,TGTGCCACAAAAAGCGGGAGTAGTTACGAGCAGTACTTC
TRBJ2-4,-,18,-,TRBV4-1,CASSQVQHQQVAKNIQYF,TGCGCCAGCAGCCAAGTACAGCATCAACAGGTAGCCAAAAACATTCAGTACTTC
TRBJ2-7,few,15,TRBD2,TRBV5-1,CASSLGSGGYLKQYF,TGCGCCAGCAGCTTGGGTAGCGGGGGGTATTTGAAGCAGTACTTC
TRBJ2-3,-,14,TRBD2,TRBV30,CAWMVSGLTDTQYF,TGTGCCTGGATGGTTAGCGGGCTCACAGATACGCAGTATTTT
TRBJ1-4,-,12,-,TRBV11-2,CASSLDTVELFF,TGTGCCAGCAGCTTAGACACCGTCGAACTGTTTTTT
TRBJ2-5,few,13,TRBD1,TRBV12-3/TRBV12-4,CASKGAGQETQYF,TGTGCCAGCAAGGGGGCTGGGCAAGAGACCCAGTACTTC
TRBJ2-1,few,15,TRBD1,TRBV11-1,CASSLGTGGYNEQFF,TGTGCCAGCAGCTTAGGGACAGGGGGGTACAATGAGCAGTTCTTC
TRBJ2-3,-,16,-,TRBV19,CASSIGWATLTDTQYF,TGTGCCAGTAGTATTGGCTGGGCAACTCTCACAGATACGCAGTATTTT